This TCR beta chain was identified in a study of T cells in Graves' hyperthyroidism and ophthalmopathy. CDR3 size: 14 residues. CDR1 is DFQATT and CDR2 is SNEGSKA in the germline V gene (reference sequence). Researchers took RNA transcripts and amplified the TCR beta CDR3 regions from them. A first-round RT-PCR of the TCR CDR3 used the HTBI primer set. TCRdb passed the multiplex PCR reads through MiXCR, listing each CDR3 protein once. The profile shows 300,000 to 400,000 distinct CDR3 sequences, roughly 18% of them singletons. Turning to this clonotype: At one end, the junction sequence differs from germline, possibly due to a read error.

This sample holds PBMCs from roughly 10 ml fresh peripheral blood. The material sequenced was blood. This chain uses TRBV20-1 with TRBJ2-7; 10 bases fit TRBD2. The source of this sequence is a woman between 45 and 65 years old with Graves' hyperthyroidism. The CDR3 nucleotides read TGCGGTGCTCCCAGCGGGAGGGCCCTCTCCGAGCAGTACTTC. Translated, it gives CGAPSGRALSEQYF.